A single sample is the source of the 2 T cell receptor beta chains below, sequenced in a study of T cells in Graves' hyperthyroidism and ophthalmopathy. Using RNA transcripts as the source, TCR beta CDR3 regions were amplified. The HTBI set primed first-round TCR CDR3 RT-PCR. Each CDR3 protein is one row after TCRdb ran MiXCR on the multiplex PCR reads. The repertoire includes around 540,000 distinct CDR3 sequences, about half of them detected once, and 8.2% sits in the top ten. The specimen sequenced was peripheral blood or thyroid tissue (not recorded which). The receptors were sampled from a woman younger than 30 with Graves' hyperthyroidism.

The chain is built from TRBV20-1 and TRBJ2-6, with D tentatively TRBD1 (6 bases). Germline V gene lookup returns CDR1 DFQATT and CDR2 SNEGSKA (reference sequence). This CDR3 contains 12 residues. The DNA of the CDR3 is TGCAGGCCCGGACAGGGGGCCAACGTCCTGACTTTC. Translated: CRPGQGANVLTF.

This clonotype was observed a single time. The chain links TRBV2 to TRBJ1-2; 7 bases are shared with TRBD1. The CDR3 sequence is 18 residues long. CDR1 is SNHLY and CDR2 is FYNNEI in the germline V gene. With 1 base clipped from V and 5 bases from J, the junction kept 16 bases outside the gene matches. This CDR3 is CASSEGASGRGQGYGYTF. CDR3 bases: TGTGCCAGCAGTGAAGGGGCTAGCGGGAGGGGGCAAGGGTATGGCTACACCTTC.